These 16 T cell receptor beta chains share one sample of origin, sequenced in a study of blood T cell repertoires in COVID-19. Repertoires were generated with immunoSEQ multiplex PCR, while TCRdb's copy carries only in-frame clones and drops some. The table includes 88,000 or so clones, roughly 83% detected once. The sequenced sample was peripheral blood. The receptors were gathered from a human donor in a cohort sampled during active COVID-19.

The chain employs TRBV3-1 (or the pseudogene TRBV3-2) and TRBJ1-2; D call uncertain. The CDR3 extends over 19 amino acids. Germline CDR1 reads LGHDT; CDR2 reads YNNKEL (reference sequence). The ends were cut back, 0 bases at V and 4 bases at J, with 24 bases in the middle. CDR3 in DNA: TGTGCCAGCAGCCAAGAGCACGCCCCGGGAAGGACCTATGTCTATGGCTACACCTTC. This gives the protein CASSQEHAPGRTYVYGYTF.

The chain joins TRBV29-1 to TRBJ1-1; 10 nucleotides agree with TRBD1. The CDR3 has 12 residues. V dropped 7 bases and J dropped 6; count of bases not matched to a gene: 5. The germline CDR1 and CDR2 sequences are SQVTM and ANQGSEA. The DNA for the CDR3 is TGCAGCGCCGGGACAGGGGAATCTGAAGCTTTCTTT. Translating it yields CSAGTGESEAFF.

The chain carries TRBV5-1 and TRBJ2-1; 10 bases agree with TRBD1. The J segment lost 6 bases and the V segment lost 0 bases, leaving 9 bases of the junction unmatched. CDR3 length equals 17 residues. Germline CDR1 is SGHRS and CDR2 is YFSETQ. DNA for the CDR3: TGCGCCAGCAGCTTGGCACCCTCGGGACAGGGGTTCAATGAGCAGTTCTTC. It codes for CASSLAPSGQGFNEQFF.

The rearrangement links TRBV11-2 to TRBJ2-3, with TRBD2 identical over 12 bases. The CDR3 contains 17 residues. Per germline, CDR1 SGHAT and CDR2 FQNNGV. V was clipped by 0 bases and J by 9 bases; unmatched bases: 10. The CDR3 sequence is CASSLDLASGRGGTQYF. CDR3 DNA: TGTGCCAGCAGCTTAGATTTGGCTAGCGGGAGGGGGGGGACGCAGTATTTT. The complete variable domain, with remaining parts taken from reference TRBV11-2 and TRBJ2-3, reads EAGVAQSPRYKIIEKRQSVAFWCNPISGHATLYWYQQILGQGPKLLIQFQNNGVVDDSQLPKDRFSAERLKGVDSTLKIQPAKLEDSAVYLCASSLDLASGRGGTQYFGPGTRLTVL.

This chain uses TRBV9 with TRBJ2-1, with D possibly matching TRBD1 (6 bases). Trimming stripped 1 base from V and 13 bases from J, with 12 bases between. The CDR3 covers 12 residues. CDR1 SGDLS and CDR2 YYNGEE come from the germline V gene. DNA of the CDR3: TGTGCCAGCAGCGTAAGTGGGGGCGCCCAGTTCTTC. This sequence encodes CASSVSGGAQFF. Looking up the rest from reference TRBV9 and TRBJ2-1 gives the full variable domain: DSGVTQTPKHLITATGQRVTLRCSPRSGDLSVYWYQQSLDQGLQFLIQYYNGEERAKGNILERFSAQQFPDLHSELNLSSLELGDSALYFCASSVSGGAQFFGPGTRLTVL.

The rearrangement links TRBV28 to TRBJ2-1; TRBD1 aligns across 8 bases. In germline, CDR1 is MDHEN, CDR2 SYDVKM. V lost 8 bases, J lost 3 bases, and 9 bases stayed unmatched. The CDR3 is 15 amino acids. The CDR3: CASWAGGGIYNEQFF. CDR3 bases: TGTGCCAGCTGGGCAGGGGGCGGCATCTACAATGAGCAGTTCTTC.

V usage is TRBV7-2 and J usage is TRBJ2-1, with D possibly being TRBD1 (6 bases). Between the trimmed V and J ends, which lost 6 bases and 13 bases, there was a span of 19 bases. Germline lookup yields CDR1 SGHTA and CDR2 FQGNSA. This CDR3 has 13 amino acids. CDR3 loop: CASRVQGSGRQFF. The CDR3 bases are TGTGCCAGCAGGGTTCAGGGGTCCGGTCGACAGTTCTTC. The whole variable domain, filled in from reference TRBV7-2 and TRBJ2-1, reads GAGVSQSPSNKVTEKGKDVELRCDPISGHTALYWYRQSLGQGLEFLIYFQGNSAPDKSGLPSDRFSAERTGGSVSTLTIQRTQQEDSAVYLCASRVQGSGRQFFGPGTRLTVL.

The chain uses TRBV9 and TRBJ2-2; D possibly corresponds to TRBD2 (7 bases). Germline-derived CDR1 and CDR2 are SGDLS and YYNGEE. The V end was cut by 6 bases, the J end by 6 bases, with 15 bases between. This CDR3 has 14 residues. The CDR3 bases are TGTGCCAGCACCCAAGGGGGGGGGCCCGGGGAGCTGTTTTTT. Translated: CASTQGGGPGELFF.

The chain combines TRBV5-1 with TRBJ2-7; 7 bases fit TRBD1. CDR1 and CDR2 from the germline V gene are SGHRS and YFSETQ. With V trimmed by 3 bases and J by 5 bases, 5 bases remained unmatched. The CDR3 has 13 amino acids. CDR3 bases: TGCGCCAGCAGCTCCCGGGACAGTAACGAGCAGTACTTC. This sequence encodes CASSSRDSNEQYF. The full variable domain, completed using reference TRBV5-1 and TRBJ2-7, is KAGVTQTPRYLIKTRGQQVTLSCSPISGHRSVSWYQQTPGQGLQFLFEYFSETQRNKGNFPGRFSGRQFSNSRSEMNVSTLELGDSALYLCASSSRDSNEQYFGPGTRLTVT.

J is TRBJ1-1 and V is TRBV11-1, with D unclear. V was trimmed by 3 bases and J by 1 base, leaving 12 bases between them. The V gene's germline CDR1 is SGHAT and CDR2 FQDESV (reference sequence). The CDR3 is made up of 15 amino acids. CDR3 coding DNA: TGTGCCAGCAGCTTTCCGACTAAAGAGAACACTGAAGCTTTCTTT. This sequence encodes CASSFPTKENTEAFF.

The chain recombines TRBV28 with TRBJ2-6; 9 nucleotides line up with TRBD1. CDR1 and CDR2 (germline): MDHEN, SYDVKM. After removal of 8 bases from V and 0 bases from J, the junction contained 2 bases not matched to a gene. The CDR3 spans 15 residues. The CDR3, as DNA: TGTGCCAGCGTGACAGGGGGCTCTGGGGCCAACGTCCTGACTTTC. It specifies CASVTGGSGANVLTF.

This clone was seen once. V is TRBV10-3 and J is TRBJ1-2; 9 nucleotides align to TRBD1. The CDR3 contains 14 residues. J was trimmed by 6 bases and V by 10 bases; bases with no gene match: 12. The germline V gene has CDR1 ENHRY and CDR2 SYGVKD. For the CDR3, the DNA is TGTGCCACCTGGGGACAGGGCGTTGTCGATGGCTACACCTTC. As protein: CATWGQGVVDGYTF.

The J gene is TRBJ2-5, the V gene TRBV11-2; 12 bases fit TRBD2. This CDR3 comprises 14 residues. V lost 5 bases and J lost 4; bases outside the gene matches: 2. Germline V gene sequence: CDR1 SGHAT, CDR2 FQNNGV. For the CDR3, the DNA is TGTGCCAGCAGCGGGGGACTAGCGGGAGAGACCCAGTACTTC. This translates into CASSGGLAGETQYF. The full variable domain, rest sourced from reference TRBV11-2 and TRBJ2-5, is EAGVAQSPRYKIIEKRQSVAFWCNPISGHATLYWYQQILGQGPKLLIQFQNNGVVDDSQLPKDRFSAERLKGVDSTLKIQPAKLEDSAVYLCASSGGLAGETQYFGPGTRLLVL.

This clone came up once. This chain links TRBV3-1 (or the pseudogene TRBV3-2) with TRBJ2-3; D gene uncertain. Germline-derived CDR1 and CDR2 are LGHDT and YNNKEL (reference sequence). This CDR3 spans 14 amino acids. The V gene lost 0 bases and the J gene lost 6 bases, with 10 bases spanning the gap. CDR3 DNA: TGTGCCAGCAGCCAAGACCTAGTCTCGGATACGCAGTATTTT. Translated, it gives CASSQDLVSDTQYF.

The gene calls are TRBV19 and TRBJ2-7; D perhaps matches TRBD2 (6 bases). This CDR3 is built from 14 residues. Germline lookup yields CDR1 LNHDA and CDR2 SQIVND (reference sequence). Trimming pared 3 bases from V and 2 bases from J, leaving 11 bases between. The CDR3 DNA follows: TGTGCCAGTAGTATGGGGCGGGAAACCTACGAGCAGTACTTC. This gives the protein CASSMGRETYEQYF.

The rearrangement links TRBV6-5 to TRBJ1-1; 7 positions agree with TRBD1. V gave up 8 bases and J gave up 3 bases; unmatched junction bases: 6. Germline CDR1 and CDR2: MNHEY and SVGAGI. The CDR3 spans 13 residues. The CDR3 DNA reads TGTGCCAGCGGTCGGAGGGGGCACACTGAAGCTTTCTTT. Encoded protein: CASGRRGHTEAFF.